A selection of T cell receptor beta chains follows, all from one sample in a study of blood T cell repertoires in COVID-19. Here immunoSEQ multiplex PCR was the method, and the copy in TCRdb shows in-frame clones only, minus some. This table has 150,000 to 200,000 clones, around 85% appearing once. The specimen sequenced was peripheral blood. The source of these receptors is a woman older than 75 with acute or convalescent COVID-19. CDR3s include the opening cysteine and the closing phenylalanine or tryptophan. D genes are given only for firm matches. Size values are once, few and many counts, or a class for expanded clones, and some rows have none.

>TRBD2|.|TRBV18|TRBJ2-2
TGTGCCAGCTCACCACCTAGCGGGAGTCCTAACACCGGGGAGCTGTTTTTT
CASSPPSGSPNTGELFF
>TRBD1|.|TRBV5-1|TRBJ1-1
TGCGCCAGCAGCTTGGGACAGGGGAGGACTGAAGCTTTCTTT
CASSLGQGRTEAFF
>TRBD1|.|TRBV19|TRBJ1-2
TGTGCCAGTAGTACTGGACAGGGGAACACCTTC
CASSTGQGNTF
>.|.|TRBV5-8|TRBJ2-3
TGTGCCAGCAGCTTGGATAGCTCCAGCACAGATACGCAGTATTTT
CASSLDSSSTDTQYF
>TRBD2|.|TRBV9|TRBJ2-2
TGTGCCAGCAGCCCCCGCCCCAGCGGGGCCTTCACCGGGGAGCTGTTTTTT
CASSPRPSGAFTGELFF
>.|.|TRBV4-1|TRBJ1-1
TGCGCCAGCAGCCAAGATCAGGGGAACACTGAAGCTTTCTTT
CASSQDQGNTEAFF
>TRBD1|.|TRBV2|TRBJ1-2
TGTGCCAGCAGGTGGGACAGGGGGACCTATGGCTACACCTTC
CASRWDRGTYGYTF
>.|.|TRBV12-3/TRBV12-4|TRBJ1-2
TGTGCCAGCAGTTTATCCCCCTTTGGCTACACCTTC
CASSLSPFGYTF
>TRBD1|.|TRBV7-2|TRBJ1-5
TGTGCCAGCAGCCTCTCGGGACAGGGGGGCCCATACGCCAATCAGCCCCAGCATTTT
CASSLSGQGGPYANQPQHF
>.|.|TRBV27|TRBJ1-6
TGTGCCAGCAGTTTAAACAGACAGGCCCCCTCACCCCTCCACTTT
CASSLNRQAPSPLHF
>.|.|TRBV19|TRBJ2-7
TGTGCCAGTAGTATCGGGTACGAGCAGTACTTC
CASSIGYEQYF
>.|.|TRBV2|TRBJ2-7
TGTGCCAGTCTACAGGTAACCTACGAGCAGTACTTC
CASLQVTYEQYF
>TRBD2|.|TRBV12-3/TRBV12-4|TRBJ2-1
TGTGCCAGCAGTGCTCGCGGGGGGGGGTTCTTC
CASSARGGGFF
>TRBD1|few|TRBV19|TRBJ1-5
TGTGCCAGTAGTGCTCCGGGACAGGGGGTAAGCAATCAGCCCCAGCATTTT
CASSAPGQGVSNQPQHF
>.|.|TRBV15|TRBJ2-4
TGTGCCACCAGCAGAGATAGAGCGGAGGGGGCTTGGCGTATTGACAAAAACATTCAGTACTTC
CATSRDRAEGAWRIDKNIQYF
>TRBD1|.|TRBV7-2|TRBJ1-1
TGTGCCAGCAGAGTTGACAGGGGCAACACTGAAGCTTTCTTT
CASRVDRGNTEAFF
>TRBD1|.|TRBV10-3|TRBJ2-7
TGTGCCATCAGTGAATCCGGGACAGGGACGTACGAGCAGTACTTC
CAISESGTGTYEQYF
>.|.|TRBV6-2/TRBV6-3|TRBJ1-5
TGTGCCAGCAGCCCCAACCGGTGGTCCCAGCATTTT
CASSPNRWSQHF
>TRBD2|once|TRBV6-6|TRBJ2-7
TGTGCCAGCAGTTCCGCTAGCGGGGTCTACGAGCAGTACTTC
CASSSASGVYEQYF
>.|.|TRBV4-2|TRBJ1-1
TGTGCCAGCAGCCCGGTAAACGGCGGGGCTTTCTTT
CASSPVNGGAFF
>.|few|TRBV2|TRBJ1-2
TGTGCCAGCAGATATAATGCAGGGGAGGGCTACACCTTC
CASRYNAGEGYTF
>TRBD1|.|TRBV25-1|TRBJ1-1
TGTGCCAGCAGTGGGACAGGGGGAAACACTGAAGCTTTCTTT
CASSGTGGNTEAFF
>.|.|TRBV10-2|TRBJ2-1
TGCGCCAGCAGTGGGAGTGAGAGGGCGAACTTTGAGCAGTTCTTC
CASSGSERANFEQFF
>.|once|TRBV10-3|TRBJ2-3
TGTGCCATCGATGGAGGGGGCGCAGATACGCAGTATTTT
CAIDGGGADTQYF
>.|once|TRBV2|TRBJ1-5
TGTGCCAGCAGCGAACCTTCACTGGGGCACAATCAGCCCCAGCATTTT
CASSEPSLGHNQPQHF
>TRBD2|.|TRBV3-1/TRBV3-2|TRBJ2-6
TGTGCCAGCAGCCAAAGGTGGGGGGGCTCTGGGGCCAACGTCCTGACTTTC
CASSQRWGGSGANVLTF
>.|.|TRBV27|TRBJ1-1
TGTGCCAGCAGTTGGCGGACAGCCACTGAAGCTTTCTTT
CASSWRTATEAFF